The sequence of this T cell receptor (beta chain) was determined in a study of T cells in narcolepsy (dated by TCRdb to 2016 to 2018). Notes on the research overall: The study enrolled patients with narcolepsy type 1 or type 2 (NT1, NT2) together with healthy control donors. The study used TCR Vbeta sequencing to track clonotypes in blood and CSF while looking for autoreactive T cells in narcolepsy patients that target self-antigens of hypocretin neurons (hypocretin, TRIB2).

The germline V gene provides CDR1 SGHRS and CDR2 YFSETQ. The CDR3 has 15 amino acids, counting the end cysteine and phenylalanine. Only the CDR3 part of the read is kept: 45 bases, read in frame from the first base. A distance of 10 bases separates the germline ends of V and J, which lose 0 bases and 1 base respectively. Memory CD4+ T cells were sorted ex vivo from peripheral blood of narcolepsy patients and healthy controls for TCR Vbeta sequencing. The paper's findings and limits, for the study overall: Some blood memory CD4+ repertoires from patients and controls contained no sequences matching autoreactive T cell clones. According to the report, autoreactive clonotypes were detected serially in the blood of the same patients and of different patients, but not in healthy controls. Plots comparing CSF and blood CD4+ T cell clonotypes from the same patient highlighted HCRT-specific and TRIB2-specific autoreactive clonotypes. Numbers of sequenced blood memory CD4+ clonotypes were comparable, with averages of some 38,000 in patients and fewer than 35,000 in controls.

About this clone: Its antigen is still unknown. Base qualities are not provided; no much larger clone lies one nucleotide away.

Preparation of the library involved the immunoSEQ multiplex PCR assay. In TCRdb, the immuneACCESS table is reduced to in-frame sequences with V and J assigned. These tables do not hold every clone; where another copy was compared, an unresolved V gene accounts for under half, and the others remain unexplained. Present in this sample are fewer than 25,000 clones, almost 85% of which were seen just once. The top ten constitute around 9.6% of the sample. The chain is made from TRBV5-1 and TRBJ2-5; the D gene identity is not certain. Sequencing used memory (CD45RA-) CD4+ T cells from blood. Sample cell subset or site, as interpreted from the label and publication: memory T cells sorted ex vivo from peripheral blood. This clonotype was obtained from a human donor in good health. The bases read TGCGCCAGCAGCTTGGTGGCAGGCGGCCAAGAGACCCAGTACTTC. Its translation is CASSLVAGGQETQYF. Joined to the reference TRBV5-1 and TRBJ2-5 proteins, this CDR3 gives the full variable domain: KAGVTQTPRYLIKTRGQQVTLSCSPISGHRSVSWYQQTPGQGLQFLFEYFSETQRNKGNFPGRFSGRQFSNSRSEMNVSTLELGDSALYLCASSLVAGGQETQYFGPGTRLLVL.